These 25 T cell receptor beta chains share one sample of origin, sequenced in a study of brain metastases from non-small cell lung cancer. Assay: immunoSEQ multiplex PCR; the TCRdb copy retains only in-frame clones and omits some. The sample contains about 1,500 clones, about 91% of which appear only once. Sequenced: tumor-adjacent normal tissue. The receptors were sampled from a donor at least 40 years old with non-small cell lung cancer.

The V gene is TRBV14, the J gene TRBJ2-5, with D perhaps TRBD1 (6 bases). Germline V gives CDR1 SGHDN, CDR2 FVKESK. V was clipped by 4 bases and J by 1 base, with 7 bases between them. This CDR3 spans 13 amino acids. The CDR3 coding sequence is TGTGCCAGCAGCCGACAGGTCCAAGAGACCCAGTACTTC. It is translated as CASSRQVQETQYF.

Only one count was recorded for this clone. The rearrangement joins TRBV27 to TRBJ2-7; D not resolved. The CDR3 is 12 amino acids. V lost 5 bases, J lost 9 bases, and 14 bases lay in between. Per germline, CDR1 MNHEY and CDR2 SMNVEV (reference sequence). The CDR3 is CASSTPSSRQYF. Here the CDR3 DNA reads TGTGCCAGCAGTACCCCAAGTAGTCGGCAGTACTTC.

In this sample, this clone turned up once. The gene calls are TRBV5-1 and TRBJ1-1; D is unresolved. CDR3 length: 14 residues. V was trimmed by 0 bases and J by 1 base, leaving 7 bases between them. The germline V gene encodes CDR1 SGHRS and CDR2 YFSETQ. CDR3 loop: CASSLGPGNTEAFF. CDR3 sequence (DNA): TGCGCCAGCAGCTTGGGTCCAGGGAACACTGAAGCTTTCTTT.

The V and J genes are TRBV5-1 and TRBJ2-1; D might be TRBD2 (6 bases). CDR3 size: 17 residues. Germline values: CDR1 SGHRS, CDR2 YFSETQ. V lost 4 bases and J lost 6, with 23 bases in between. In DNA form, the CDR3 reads TGCGCCAGCAGCCTCAACCCAGGGAATCTGGGGGGCAATGAGCAGTTCTTC. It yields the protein CASSLNPGNLGGNEQFF.

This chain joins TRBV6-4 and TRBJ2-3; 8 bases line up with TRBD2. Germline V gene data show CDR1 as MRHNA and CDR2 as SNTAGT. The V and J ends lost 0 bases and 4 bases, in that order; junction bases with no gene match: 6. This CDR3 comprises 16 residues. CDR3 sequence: CASSDSTSEGADTQYF. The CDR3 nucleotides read TGTGCCAGCAGTGACTCGACTAGCGAGGGGGCAGATACGCAGTATTTT.

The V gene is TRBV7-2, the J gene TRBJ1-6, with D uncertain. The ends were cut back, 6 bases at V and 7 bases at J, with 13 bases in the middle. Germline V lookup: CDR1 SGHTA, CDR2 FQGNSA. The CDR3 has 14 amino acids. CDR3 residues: CASSQEWRNSPLHF. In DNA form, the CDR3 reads TGTGCCAGCAGTCAGGAATGGCGGAATTCACCCCTCCACTTT.

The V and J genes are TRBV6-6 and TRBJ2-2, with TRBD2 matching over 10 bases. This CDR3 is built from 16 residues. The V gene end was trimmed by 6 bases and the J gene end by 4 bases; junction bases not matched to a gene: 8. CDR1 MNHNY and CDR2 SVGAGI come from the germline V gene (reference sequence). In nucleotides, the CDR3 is TGTGCCAGCAGCCATGTAGCGGGAGGAGGCACCGGGGAGCTGTTTTTT. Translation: CASSHVAGGGTGELFF.

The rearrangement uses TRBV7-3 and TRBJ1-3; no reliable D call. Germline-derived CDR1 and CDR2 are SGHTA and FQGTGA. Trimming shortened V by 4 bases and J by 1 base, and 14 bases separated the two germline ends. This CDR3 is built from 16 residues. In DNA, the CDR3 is TGTGCCAGCAGCTCGGACGGCCGACGGTCTGGAAACACCATATATTTT. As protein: CASSSDGRRSGNTIYF.

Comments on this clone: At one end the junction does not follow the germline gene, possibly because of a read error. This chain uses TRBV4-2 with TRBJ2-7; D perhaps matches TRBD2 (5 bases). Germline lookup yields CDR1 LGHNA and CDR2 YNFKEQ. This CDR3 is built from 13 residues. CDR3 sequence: CASSQDEGTEQCF. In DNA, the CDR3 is TGTGCCAGCAGCCAAGATGAGGGAACAGAACAATGCTTC.

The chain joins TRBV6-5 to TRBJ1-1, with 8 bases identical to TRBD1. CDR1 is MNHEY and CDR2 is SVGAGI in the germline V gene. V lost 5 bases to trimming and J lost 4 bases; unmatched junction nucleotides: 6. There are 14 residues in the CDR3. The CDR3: CASSRTGRTTEAFF. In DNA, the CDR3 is TGTGCCAGCAGTCGGACAGGGCGCACCACTGAAGCTTTCTTT.

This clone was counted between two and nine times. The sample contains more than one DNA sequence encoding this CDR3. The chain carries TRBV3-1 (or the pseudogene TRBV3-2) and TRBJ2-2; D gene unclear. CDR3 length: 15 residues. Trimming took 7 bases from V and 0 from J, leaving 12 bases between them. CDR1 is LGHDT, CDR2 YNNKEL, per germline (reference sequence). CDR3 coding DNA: TGTGCCAGCACAGTAAACTTCCCGAACACCGGGGAGCTGTTTTTT. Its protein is CASTVNFPNTGELFF.

The CDR3 nucleotides are TGTGCCAGCAGTGAGGCTATCACAGGGGGGGTCAACATTCAGTACTTC. It encodes CASSEAITGGVNIQYF. The chain links TRBV6-1 to TRBJ2-4, with a tentative D call TRBD1 (8 bases). Germline CDR1 MNHNS, CDR2 SASEGT. This CDR3 contains 16 residues. Trimming cost V 3 bases and J 7 bases, with 19 bases left between them.

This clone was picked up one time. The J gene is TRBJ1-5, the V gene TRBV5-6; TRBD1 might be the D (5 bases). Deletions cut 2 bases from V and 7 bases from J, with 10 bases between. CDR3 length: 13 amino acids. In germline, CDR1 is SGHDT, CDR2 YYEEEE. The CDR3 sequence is CASSFRGDQPQHF. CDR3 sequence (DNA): TGTGCCAGCAGCTTTAGAGGGGACCAGCCCCAGCATTTT.

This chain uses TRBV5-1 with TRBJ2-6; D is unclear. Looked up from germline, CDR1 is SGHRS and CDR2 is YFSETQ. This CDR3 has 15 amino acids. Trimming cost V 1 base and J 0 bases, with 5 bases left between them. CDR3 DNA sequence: TGCGCCAGCAGCTTGAGACCCTCTGGGGCCAACGTCCTGACTTTC. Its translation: CASSLRPSGANVLTF. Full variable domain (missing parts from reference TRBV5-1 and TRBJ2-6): KAGVTQTPRYLIKTRGQQVTLSCSPISGHRSVSWYQQTPGQGLQFLFEYFSETQRNKGNFPGRFSGRQFSNSRSEMNVSTLELGDSALYLCASSLRPSGANVLTFGAGSRLTVL.

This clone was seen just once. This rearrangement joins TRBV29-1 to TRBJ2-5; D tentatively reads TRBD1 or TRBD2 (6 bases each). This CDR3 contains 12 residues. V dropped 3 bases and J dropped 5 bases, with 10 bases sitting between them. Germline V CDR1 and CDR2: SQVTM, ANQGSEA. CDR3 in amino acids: CSVERGHETQYF. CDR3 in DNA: TGCAGCGTTGAGCGGGGACATGAGACCCAGTACTTC.

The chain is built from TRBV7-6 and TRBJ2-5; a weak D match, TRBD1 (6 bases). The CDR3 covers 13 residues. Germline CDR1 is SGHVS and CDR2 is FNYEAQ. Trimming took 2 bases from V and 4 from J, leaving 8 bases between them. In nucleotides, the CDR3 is TGTGCCAGCAGCTTAATAGGGGGAGAGACCCAGTACTTC. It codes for CASSLIGGETQYF.

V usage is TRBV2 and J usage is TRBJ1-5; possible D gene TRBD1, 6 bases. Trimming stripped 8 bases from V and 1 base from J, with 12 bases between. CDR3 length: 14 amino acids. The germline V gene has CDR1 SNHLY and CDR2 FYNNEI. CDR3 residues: CASEGGVSNQPQHF. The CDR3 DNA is TGTGCCAGCGAAGGGGGAGTGAGCAATCAGCCCCAGCATTTT.

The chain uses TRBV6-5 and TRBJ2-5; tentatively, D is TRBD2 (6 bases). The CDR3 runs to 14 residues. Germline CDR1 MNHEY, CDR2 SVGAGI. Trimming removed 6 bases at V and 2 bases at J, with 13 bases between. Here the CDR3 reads CASSRIADQETQYF. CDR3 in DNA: TGTGCCAGCAGCCGTATAGCGGATCAAGAGACCCAGTACTTC.

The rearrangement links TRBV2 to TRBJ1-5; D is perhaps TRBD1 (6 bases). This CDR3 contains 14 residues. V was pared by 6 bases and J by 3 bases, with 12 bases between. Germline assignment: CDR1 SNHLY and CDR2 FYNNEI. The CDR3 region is CASRMGDNNQPQHF. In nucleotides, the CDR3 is TGTGCCAGCAGGATGGGGGACAACAATCAGCCCCAGCATTTT.

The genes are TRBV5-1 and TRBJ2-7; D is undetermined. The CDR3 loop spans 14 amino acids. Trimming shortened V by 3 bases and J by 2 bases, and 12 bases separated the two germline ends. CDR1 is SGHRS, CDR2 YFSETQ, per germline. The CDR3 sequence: CASSSLGHTYEQYF. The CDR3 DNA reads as TGCGCCAGCAGCTCGCTGGGCCACACCTACGAGCAGTACTTC.

The DNA of the CDR3 is TGTGCCAGCAGCTTACTTTTTGGCAGGGGGCGATTCAGAGAGACCCAGTACTTC. As protein: CASSLLFGRGRFRETQYF. The rearrangement uses TRBV13 and TRBJ2-5; 8 nucleotides match TRBD1. The CDR3 length is 18 residues. V dropped 2 bases and J dropped 4; count of bases not matched to a gene: 15. Germline V CDR1 and CDR2: PRHDT, FYEKMQ (reference sequence).

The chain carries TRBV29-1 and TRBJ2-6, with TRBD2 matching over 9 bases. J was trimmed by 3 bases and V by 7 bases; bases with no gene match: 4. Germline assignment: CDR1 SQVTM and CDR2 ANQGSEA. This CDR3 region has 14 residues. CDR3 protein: CSGAGGNGANVLTF. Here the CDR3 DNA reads TGCAGCGGGGCGGGGGGGAATGGGGCCAACGTCCTGACTTTC. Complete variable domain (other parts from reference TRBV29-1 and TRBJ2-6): SAVISQKPSRDICQRGTSLTIQCQVDSQVTMMFWYRQQPGQSLTLIATANQGSEATYESGFVIDKFPISRPNLTFSTLTVSNMSPEDSSIYLCSGAGGNGANVLTFGAGSRLTVL.

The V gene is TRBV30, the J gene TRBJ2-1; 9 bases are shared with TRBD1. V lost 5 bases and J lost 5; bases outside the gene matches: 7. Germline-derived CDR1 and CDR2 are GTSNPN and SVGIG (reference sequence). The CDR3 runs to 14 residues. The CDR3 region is CAWGRQGGNNEQFF. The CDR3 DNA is TGTGCCTGGGGGAGACAGGGGGGAAACAATGAGCAGTTCTTC.

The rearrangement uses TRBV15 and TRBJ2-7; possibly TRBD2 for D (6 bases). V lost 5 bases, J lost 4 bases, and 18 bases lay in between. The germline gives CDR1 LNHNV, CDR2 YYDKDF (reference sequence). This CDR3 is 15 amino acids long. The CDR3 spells CATSPPGSAYYEQYF. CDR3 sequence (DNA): TGTGCCACCAGCCCCCCCGGGAGCGCCTATTACGAGCAGTACTTC.

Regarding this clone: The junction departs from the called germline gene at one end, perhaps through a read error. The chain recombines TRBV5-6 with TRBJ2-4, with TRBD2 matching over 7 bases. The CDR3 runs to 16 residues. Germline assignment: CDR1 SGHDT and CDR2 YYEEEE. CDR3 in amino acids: CANSLTGGGGQNIQYF. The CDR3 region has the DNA TGTGCCAACAGCCTCACGGGCGGGGGAGGTCAAAACATTCAGTACTTC.